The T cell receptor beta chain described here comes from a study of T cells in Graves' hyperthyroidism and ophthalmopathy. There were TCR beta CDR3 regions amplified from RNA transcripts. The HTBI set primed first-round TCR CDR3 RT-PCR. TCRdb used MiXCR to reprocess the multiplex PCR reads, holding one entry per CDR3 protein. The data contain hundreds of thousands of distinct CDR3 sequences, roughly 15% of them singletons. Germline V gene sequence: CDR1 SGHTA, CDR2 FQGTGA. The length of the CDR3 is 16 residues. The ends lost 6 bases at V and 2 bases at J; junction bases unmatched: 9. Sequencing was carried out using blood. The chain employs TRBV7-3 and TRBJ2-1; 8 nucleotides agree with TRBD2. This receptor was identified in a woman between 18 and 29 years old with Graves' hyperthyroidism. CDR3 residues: CASSSSGSPPYNEQFF. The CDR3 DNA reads TGTGCCAGCAGTTCGAGCGGGAGCCCCCCCTACAATGAGCAGTTCTTC.